The rows below give T cell receptor beta chains drawn from one sample of a study of T cell changes during pregnancy in multiple sclerosis. Clones were read by immunoSEQ multiplex PCR, and TCRdb kept only the in-frame ones, dropping some. The repertoire holds around 62,000 clones, with roughly 93% as singletons. The material was CD8+ T cells from peripheral blood mononuclear cells, obtained in the second trimester of pregnancy. The source is a female donor with multiple sclerosis, enrolled in a pregnancy study. The conserved cysteine and the conserved F or W are not part of the CDR3 here. A clone size is listed for some rows: how often the clone was seen (once, few, many), or a class if it is expanded.

cdr3_aa: ASTDFEAGDLTQY
cdr3_length: 13
v_call: TRBV7-9
clone_size: -
j_call: TRBJ2-5

cdr3_aa: ASSPLAGADGYT
cdr3_length: 12
v_call: TRBV5-4
clone_size: -
j_call: TRBJ1-2

cdr3_aa: AISDPLEGVFEETQY
cdr3_length: 15
v_call: TRBV10-3
clone_size: -
j_call: TRBJ2-5

cdr3_aa: ASWTGTQSNQPQH
cdr3_length: 13
v_call: TRBV5-8
clone_size: -
j_call: TRBJ1-5

cdr3_aa: ASSFTGGFYEQY
cdr3_length: 12
v_call: TRBV5-5
clone_size: -
j_call: TRBJ2-7

cdr3_aa: ASSVFGSYEQY
cdr3_length: 11
v_call: TRBV6-1
clone_size: -
j_call: TRBJ2-7

cdr3_aa: ASSTRAPRESAEAF
cdr3_length: 14
v_call: TRBV2
clone_size: -
j_call: TRBJ1-1

cdr3_aa: ASSPRTSRGEQY
cdr3_length: 12
v_call: TRBV9
clone_size: -
j_call: TRBJ2-7

cdr3_aa: ASSLGGIAF
cdr3_length: 9
v_call: TRBV27
clone_size: -
j_call: TRBJ1-1

cdr3_aa: ASSLAGTSNYGYT
cdr3_length: 13
v_call: TRBV5-1
clone_size: -
j_call: TRBJ1-2

cdr3_aa: ASSVDRALSGNTIY
cdr3_length: 14
v_call: TRBV13
clone_size: -
j_call: TRBJ1-3

cdr3_aa: ASSPLSNPSGFDETQY
cdr3_length: 16
v_call: TRBV18
clone_size: -
j_call: TRBJ2-5

cdr3_aa: AISESTRGTSGYTDTQY
cdr3_length: 17
v_call: TRBV10-3
clone_size: few
j_call: TRBJ2-3

cdr3_aa: ASSPILQVAREQY
cdr3_length: 13
v_call: TRBV27
clone_size: -
j_call: TRBJ2-7

cdr3_aa: ASSSETLMHTEAF
cdr3_length: 13
v_call: TRBV5-1
clone_size: -
j_call: TRBJ1-1

cdr3_aa: ASSSAGYGETQY
cdr3_length: 12
v_call: TRBV9
clone_size: once
j_call: TRBJ2-5

cdr3_aa: ASSPWGAYEQY
cdr3_length: 11
v_call: TRBV27
clone_size: -
j_call: TRBJ2-7

cdr3_aa: ASSRTSRETQY
cdr3_length: 11
v_call: TRBV7-8
clone_size: -
j_call: TRBJ2-5

cdr3_aa: ASSDMSGQGTF
cdr3_length: 11
v_call: TRBV2
clone_size: once
j_call: TRBJ1-1

cdr3_aa: ASSLALSTSTDTQY
cdr3_length: 14
v_call: TRBV7-7
clone_size: -
j_call: TRBJ2-3

cdr3_aa: ASSFLPGDNEQF
cdr3_length: 12
v_call: TRBV27
clone_size: once
j_call: TRBJ2-1

cdr3_aa: ASSHSLMNTEAF
cdr3_length: 12
v_call: TRBV19
clone_size: few
j_call: TRBJ1-1